One and the same sample provided the 19 T cell receptor beta chains below, sequenced in a study of T-cell memory formation after mild COVID-19. TCRdb re-analysed the 5' RACE reads in MiXCR, keeping a single row per CDR3 protein. The table includes 400,000 to 450,000 distinct CDR3 sequences, about a sixth detected once. Sequenced: PBMCs or a T cell subset sorted from them (not recorded which). The receptors here all came from a man between 18 and 29 years old who had mild COVID-19 (a few samples of this study predate the infection). Cell type and time point are not known.

The CDR3 sequence is CASRKRTGDVNEQYV. The CDR3 DNA reads TGTGCCAGCAGGAAAAGGACAGGGGATGTGAACGAGCAGTACGTC. The V and J genes are TRBV5-6 and TRBJ2-7; TRBD1 matches at 9 bases. Germline trimming cut 5 bases from V and 5 bases from J; bases unmatched to any gene: 11. Per the germline V gene, CDR1 is SGHDT and CDR2 is YYEEEE. The CDR3 covers 15 residues.

This chain links TRBV7-8 with TRBJ2-5; D possibly uses TRBD1 or TRBD2 (6 bases each). Looked up from germline, CDR1 is SGHVS and CDR2 is FQNEAQ. The CDR3 length is 14 residues. V lost 5 bases and J lost 5, with 15 bases in between. The CDR3 sequence: CASSRMGGLETQYF. The CDR3 nucleotides are TGTGCCAGCAGCCGTATGGGGGGCTTGGAGACCCAGTACTTC.

The chain couples TRBV7-3 to TRBJ2-1, with TRBD2 matching 9 bases. Germline lookup yields CDR1 SGHTA and CDR2 FQGTGA. The CDR3 consists of 18 residues. J gave up 4 bases and V 1 base, and 11 bases lay outside the gene matches. In nucleotides, the CDR3 is TGTGCCAGCAGCTTAATGGGTTCGGGACTAGCTGATTACAATGAGCAGTTCTTC. Translating gives CASSLMGSGLADYNEQFF.

This chain links TRBV29-1 with TRBJ1-5, with a weak D call TRBD1 (6 bases). Germline CDR1 and CDR2: SQVTM and ANQGSEA. V was cut by 4 bases and J by 5 bases, with 15 bases left in between. The CDR3 runs 14 residues. This chain's CDR3 is CSVAETGKDQPQHF. The CDR3 DNA sequence: TGCAGCGTTGCTGAGACAGGAAAAGATCAGCCCCAGCATTTT.

The chain employs TRBV7-3 and TRBJ2-2, with a possible D match to TRBD2 (6 bases). Germline V gene lookup returns CDR1 SGHTA and CDR2 FQGTGA. The CDR3 sequence is 14 residues long. Trimming took 4 bases from V and 5 from J, leaving 11 bases between them. The CDR3 coding sequence is TGTGCCAGCAGCTCCGGGACTCGGACCGGGGAGCTGTTTTTT. Its translation is CASSSGTRTGELFF.

This chain joins TRBV6-2 or TRBV6-3 and TRBJ1-2, with D unresolved. This CDR3 region has 17 residues. Germline V gene data show CDR1 as MNHEY and CDR2 as SVGEGT. With 0 bases removed from V and 5 bases from J, the gap between germline ends came to 19 bases. The CDR3, as DNA: TGTGCCAGCAGTTACTCGATCGCGAGGCCTGTGGGGTATGGCTACACCTTC. Its translation is CASSYSIARPVGYGYTF.

The chain is built from TRBV6-2 or TRBV6-3 and TRBJ1-1, with a possible D match to TRBD1 (5 bases). The V end lost 8 bases, the J end lost 5 bases, and 15 bases lay between the germline ends. The germline CDR1 and CDR2 sequences are MNHEY and SVGEGT. The CDR3 has 13 amino acids. CDR3 loop: CASLAGQGTEAFF. The CDR3 coding sequence is TGTGCCAGCCTGGCGGGGCAAGGGACTGAAGCTTTCTTT.

The V call is TRBV7-2, the J call TRBJ2-1; D may be TRBD2 (5 bases). This CDR3 region has 13 residues. Germline V gene sequence: CDR1 SGHTA, CDR2 FQGNSA. Trimming pared 4 bases from V and 10 bases from J, leaving 14 bases between. The CDR3 is CASSYTSFSEQFF. The CDR3 nucleotides are TGTGCCAGCAGCTATACTAGTTTCTCCGAGCAGTTCTTC. Full variable domain (rest looked up from reference TRBV7-2 and TRBJ2-1): GAGVSQSPSNKVTEKGKDVELRCDPISGHTALYWYRQSLGQGLEFLIYFQGNSAPDKSGLPSDRFSAERTGGSVSTLTIQRTQQEDSAVYLCASSYTSFSEQFFGPGTRLTVL.

The table lists this clonotype with a count of one. V usage is TRBV6-5 and J usage is TRBJ2-7, with D unclear. V was cut by 0 bases and J by 2 bases, with 11 bases left in between. The CDR3 sequence is 15 residues long. Germline V gives CDR1 MNHEY, CDR2 SVGAGI. The CDR3 coding sequence is TGTGCCAGCAGTTACTCTGCTCGGGCTACCTACGAGCAGTACTTC. This sequence encodes CASSYSARATYEQYF.

The J gene is TRBJ2-1, the V gene TRBV7-3, with D possibly being TRBD1 (5 bases). CDR3 length: 16 amino acids. The germline gives CDR1 SGHTA, CDR2 FQGTGA. Trimming pared 5 bases from V and 0 bases from J, leaving 14 bases between. The DNA of the CDR3 is TGTGCCAGCAGCCCCAACAGGAAAAGCTCCTACAATGAGCAGTTCTTC. It codes for CASSPNRKSSYNEQFF.

This clonotype was seen ten or more times. The chain joins TRBV12-3 or TRBV12-4 to TRBJ1-1; D unclear. The CDR3 loop spans 12 amino acids. Trimming took off 6 bases at V and 11 bases at J, with 16 bases between the two ends. This CDR3 reads CASSPPGKKAFF. CDR3 sequence (DNA): TGTGCCAGCAGCCCCCCGGGGAAGAAGGCTTTCTTT.

This clonotype was observed a handful of times. The V and J genes are TRBV20-1 and TRBJ1-5; D remains unclear. Trimming cost V 0 bases and J 4 bases, with 16 bases left between them. The CDR3 runs 16 residues. CDR1 is DFQATT and CDR2 is SNEGSKA in the germline V gene (reference sequence). This chain's CDR3 is CSARDRGWSGNQPQHF. CDR3 bases: TGCAGTGCTAGAGATCGAGGGTGGTCCGGGAATCAGCCCCAGCATTTT.

The chain joins TRBV18 to TRBJ2-7; 10 nucleotides line up with TRBD1. The V gene's germline CDR1 is KGHSH and CDR2 LQKENI. This CDR3 region has 15 residues. V lost 5 bases and J lost 4; bases outside the gene matches: 8. The CDR3 DNA is TGTGCCAGCTCAGAGGCGACAGGGGGCGTTTACGAGCAGTACTTC. The encoded protein is CASSEATGGVYEQYF.

A few counts support this clonotype. The chain couples TRBV7-2 to TRBJ2-3; 7 bases are a match to TRBD1. V was clipped by 5 bases and J by 4 bases; unmatched bases: 3. Germline CDR1 and CDR2: SGHTA and FQGNSA. The CDR3 is made up of 13 amino acids. CDR3 sequence (DNA): TGTGCCAGCAGCCTGGGACAGTCAGATACGCAGTATTTT. This encodes CASSLGQSDTQYF. Looking up the rest from reference TRBV7-2 and TRBJ2-3 gives the full variable domain: GAGVSQSPSNKVTEKGKDVELRCDPISGHTALYWYRQSLGQGLEFLIYFQGNSAPDKSGLPSDRFSAERTGGSVSTLTIQRTQQEDSAVYLCASSLGQSDTQYFGPGTRLTVL.

The chain recombines TRBV12-3 or TRBV12-4 with TRBJ1-5; no clear D gene. V shed 7 bases and J shed 4 bases, with 14 bases lying between them. The CDR3 runs to 14 residues. The CDR3 region has the DNA TGTGCCAGCACTGACTCGACGGGAAATCAGCCCCAGCATTTT. Its protein is CASTDSTGNQPQHF.

DNA of the CDR3: TGTGCCAGCAGCCAGGGGACTAGCGGGGGATACGAGCAGTACGTC. Protein product: CASSQGTSGGYEQYV. The J gene is TRBJ2-7, the V gene TRBV4-2; TRBD2 agrees at 14 bases. J was trimmed by 4 bases and V by 3 bases; bases with no gene match: 2. This CDR3 is 15 amino acids long. Looked up from germline, CDR1 is LGHNA and CDR2 is YNFKEQ.

This rearrangement joins TRBV7-2 to TRBJ2-2; a weak D match, TRBD2 (5 bases). CDR1 SGHTA and CDR2 FQGNSA come from the germline V gene. Trimming took 2 bases from V and 9 from J, leaving 22 bases between them. The CDR3 length is 17 residues. This CDR3 is CASSLRPLGLLARELFF. In DNA form, the CDR3 reads TGTGCCAGCAGCTTACGTCCCCTAGGACTCCTAGCCAGGGAGCTGTTTTTT.

The chain combines TRBV7-9 with TRBJ2-1, with D unclear. This CDR3 contains 12 residues. Germline-derived CDR1 and CDR2 are SEHNR and FQNEAQ (reference sequence). Trimming took 4 bases from V and 12 from J, leaving 13 bases between them. The DNA of the CDR3 is TGTGCCAGCAGCTGGGCAGAGGATCGGCAGTTCTTC. Translated, it gives CASSWAEDRQFF.

This clonotype was observed a few times. This sequence joins TRBV4-2 and TRBJ1-4; 7 bases line up with TRBD1. Trimming cost V 3 bases and J 4 bases; bases outside gene matches: 5. The CDR3 consists of 15 residues. From germline, CDR1 is LGHNA and CDR2 YNFKEQ. The CDR3 bases are TGTGCCAGCAGCCATGGGGACAGTGATAATGAAAAACTGTTTTTT. This gives the protein CASSHGDSDNEKLFF.